This T cell receptor beta chain was sequenced during a study of blood T cell repertoires in COVID-19. Whole-study context: Samples came from the United States, Italy and Spain, spanning acute and convalescent COVID-19. PBMCs, B-cell-depleted T cells, or T cells provided the cDNA or gDNA that made up the material.

Per the original data handling: It was from reference gene primer amplification that nucleated cell counts were estimated. Sequencing used immunoSEQ multiplex PCR; TCRdb keeps in-frame clones, though not all of them. V and J calls and clone size come straight from that table; D and trimming were deduced from the DNA. The table records roughly 80,000 clones, about three quarters of them present only once. V lost 2 bases to trimming and J lost 2 bases, with 12 bases between them. Germline V gene data show CDR1 as SGHNT and CDR2 as YYREEE (reference sequence). The CDR3 is 15 residues long. The chain employs TRBV5-4 and TRBJ2-3; the D gene is possibly TRBD1 (6 bases). The sequence came from a human donor in a cohort sampled during active COVID-19. Source material: peripheral blood. The CDR3 reads CASSFGQTDTDTQYF. DNA for the CDR3: TGTGCCAGCAGCTTTGGACAGACTGACACAGATACGCAGTATTTT.